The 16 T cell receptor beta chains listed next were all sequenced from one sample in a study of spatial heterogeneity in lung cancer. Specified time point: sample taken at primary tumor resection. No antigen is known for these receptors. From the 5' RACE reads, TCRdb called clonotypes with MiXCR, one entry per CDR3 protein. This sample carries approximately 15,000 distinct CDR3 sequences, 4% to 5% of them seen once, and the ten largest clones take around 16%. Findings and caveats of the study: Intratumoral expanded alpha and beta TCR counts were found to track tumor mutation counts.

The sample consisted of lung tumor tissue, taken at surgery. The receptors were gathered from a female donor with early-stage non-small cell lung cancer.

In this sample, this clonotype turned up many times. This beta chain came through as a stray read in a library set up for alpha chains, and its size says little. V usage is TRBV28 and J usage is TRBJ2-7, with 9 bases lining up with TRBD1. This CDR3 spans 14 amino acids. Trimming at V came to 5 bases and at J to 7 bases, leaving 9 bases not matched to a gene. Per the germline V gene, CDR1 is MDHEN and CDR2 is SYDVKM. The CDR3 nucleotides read TGTGCCAGCAGTCCCCGGACAGGGGCGCGGGAGCAGTACTTC. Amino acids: CASSPRTGAREQYF.

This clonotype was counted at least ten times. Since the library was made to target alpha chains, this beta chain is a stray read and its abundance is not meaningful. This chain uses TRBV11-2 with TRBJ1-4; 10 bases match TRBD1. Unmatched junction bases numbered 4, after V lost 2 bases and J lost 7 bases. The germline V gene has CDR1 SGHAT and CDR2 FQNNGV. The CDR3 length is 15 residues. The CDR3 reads CASSLFGTGAEKLFF. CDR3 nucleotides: TGTGCCAGCAGCTTATTTGGGACAGGGGCTGAAAAACTGTTTTTT.

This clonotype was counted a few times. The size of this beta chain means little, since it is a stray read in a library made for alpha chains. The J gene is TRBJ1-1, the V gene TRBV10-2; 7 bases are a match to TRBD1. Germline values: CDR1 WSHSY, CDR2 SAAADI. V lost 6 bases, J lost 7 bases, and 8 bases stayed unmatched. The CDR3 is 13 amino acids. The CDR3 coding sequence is TGCGCCAGCAGCGTCGACAGGGCAAATGAAGCTTTCTTT. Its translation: CASSVDRANEAFF.

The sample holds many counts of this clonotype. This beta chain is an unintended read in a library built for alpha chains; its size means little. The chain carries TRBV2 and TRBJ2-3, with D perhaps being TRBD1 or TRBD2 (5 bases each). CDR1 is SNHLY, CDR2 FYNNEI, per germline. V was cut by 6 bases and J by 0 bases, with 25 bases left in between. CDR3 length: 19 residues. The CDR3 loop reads CASSRGAMKLSSSTDTQYF. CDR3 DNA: TGTGCCAGCAGCCGAGGGGCTATGAAACTATCCTCTAGCACAGATACGCAGTATTTT.

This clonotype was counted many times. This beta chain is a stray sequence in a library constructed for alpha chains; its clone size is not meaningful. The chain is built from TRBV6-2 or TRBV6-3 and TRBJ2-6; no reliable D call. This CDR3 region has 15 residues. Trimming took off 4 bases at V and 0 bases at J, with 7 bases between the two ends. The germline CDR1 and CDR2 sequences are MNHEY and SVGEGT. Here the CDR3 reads CASSWGNSGANVLTF. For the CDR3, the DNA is TGTGCCAGCAGTTGGGGAAACTCTGGGGCCAACGTCCTGACTTTC.

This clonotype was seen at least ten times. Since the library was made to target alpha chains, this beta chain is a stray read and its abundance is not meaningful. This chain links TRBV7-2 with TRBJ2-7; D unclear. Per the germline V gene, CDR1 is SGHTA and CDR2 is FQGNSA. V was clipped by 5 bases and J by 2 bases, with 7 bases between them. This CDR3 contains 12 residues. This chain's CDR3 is CASSPHTYEQYF. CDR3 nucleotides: TGTGCCAGCAGCCCCCACACCTACGAGCAGTACTTC.

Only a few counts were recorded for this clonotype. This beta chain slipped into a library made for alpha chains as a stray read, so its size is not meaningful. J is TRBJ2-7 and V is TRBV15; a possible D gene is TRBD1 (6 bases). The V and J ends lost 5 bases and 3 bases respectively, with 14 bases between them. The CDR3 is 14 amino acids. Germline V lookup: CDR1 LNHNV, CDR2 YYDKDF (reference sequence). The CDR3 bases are TGTGCCACCAGCGGTCATACAGGGAACTACGAGCAGTACTTC. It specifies CATSGHTGNYEQYF.

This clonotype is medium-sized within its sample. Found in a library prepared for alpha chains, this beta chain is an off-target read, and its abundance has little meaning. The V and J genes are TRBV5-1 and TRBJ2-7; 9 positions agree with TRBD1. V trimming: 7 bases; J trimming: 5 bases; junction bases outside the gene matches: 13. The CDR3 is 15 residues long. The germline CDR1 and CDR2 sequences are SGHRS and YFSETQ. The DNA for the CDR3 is TGCGCCAGCGGTCGAGGGACAGGGAATGTCAACGAGCAGTACTTC. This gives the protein CASGRGTGNVNEQYF. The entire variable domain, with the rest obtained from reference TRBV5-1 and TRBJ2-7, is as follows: KAGVTQTPRYLIKTRGQQVTLSCSPISGHRSVSWYQQTPGQGLQFLFEYFSETQRNKGNFPGRFSGRQFSNSRSEMNVSTLELGDSALYLCASGRGTGNVNEQYFGPGTRLTVT.

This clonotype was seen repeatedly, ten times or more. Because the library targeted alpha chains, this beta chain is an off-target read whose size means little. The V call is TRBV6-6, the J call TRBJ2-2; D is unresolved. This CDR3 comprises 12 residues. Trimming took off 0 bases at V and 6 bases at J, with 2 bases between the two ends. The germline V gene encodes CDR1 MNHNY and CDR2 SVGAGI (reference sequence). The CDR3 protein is CASSYSAGELFF. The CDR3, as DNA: TGTGCCAGCAGTTACTCGGCCGGGGAGCTGTTTTTT.

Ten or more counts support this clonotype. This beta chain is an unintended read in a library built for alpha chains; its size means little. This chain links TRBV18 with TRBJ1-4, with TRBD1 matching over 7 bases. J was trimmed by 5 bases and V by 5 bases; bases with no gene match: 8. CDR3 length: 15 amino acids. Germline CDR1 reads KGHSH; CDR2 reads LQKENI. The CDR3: CASSARQGENEKLFF. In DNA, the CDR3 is TGTGCCAGCTCAGCGAGACAGGGAGAAAATGAAAAACTGTTTTTT.

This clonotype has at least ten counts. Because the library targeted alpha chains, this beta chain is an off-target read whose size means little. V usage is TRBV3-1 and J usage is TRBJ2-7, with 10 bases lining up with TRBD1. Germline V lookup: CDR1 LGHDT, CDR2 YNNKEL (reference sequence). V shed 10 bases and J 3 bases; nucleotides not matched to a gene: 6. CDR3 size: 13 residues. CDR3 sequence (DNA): TGTGCCACCAAGACAGGGGGCAGCTACGAGCAGTACTTC. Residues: CATKTGGSYEQYF.

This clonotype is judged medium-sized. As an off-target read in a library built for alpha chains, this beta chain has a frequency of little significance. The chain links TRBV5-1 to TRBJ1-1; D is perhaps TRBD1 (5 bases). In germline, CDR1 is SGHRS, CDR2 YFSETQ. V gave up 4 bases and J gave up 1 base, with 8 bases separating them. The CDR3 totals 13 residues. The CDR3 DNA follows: TGCGCCAGCAGCCCAACAGGGAACACTGAAGCTTTCTTT. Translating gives CASSPTGNTEAFF.

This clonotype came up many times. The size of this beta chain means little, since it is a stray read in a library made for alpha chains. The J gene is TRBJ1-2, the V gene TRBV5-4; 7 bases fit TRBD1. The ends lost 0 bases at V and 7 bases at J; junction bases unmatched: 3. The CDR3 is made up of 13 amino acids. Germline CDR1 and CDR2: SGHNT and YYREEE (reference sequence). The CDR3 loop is CASSLDRGLGYTF. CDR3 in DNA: TGTGCCAGCAGCTTGGATAGGGGGCTTGGCTACACCTTC.

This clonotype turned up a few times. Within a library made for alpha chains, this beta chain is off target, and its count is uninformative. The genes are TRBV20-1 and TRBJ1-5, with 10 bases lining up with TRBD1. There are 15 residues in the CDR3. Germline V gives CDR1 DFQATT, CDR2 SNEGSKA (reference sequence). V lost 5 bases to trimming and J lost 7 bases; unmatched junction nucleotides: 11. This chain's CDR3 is CSALRTGGLVQPQHF. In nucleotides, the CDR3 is TGCAGTGCTTTAAGGACAGGGGGTTTAGTACAGCCCCAGCATTTT.

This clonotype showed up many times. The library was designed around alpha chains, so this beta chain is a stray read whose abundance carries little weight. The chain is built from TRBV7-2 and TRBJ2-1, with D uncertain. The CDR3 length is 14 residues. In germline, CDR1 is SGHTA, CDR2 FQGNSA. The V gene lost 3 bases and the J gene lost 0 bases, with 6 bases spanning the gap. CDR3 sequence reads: CASSLRSSYNEQFF. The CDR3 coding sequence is TGTGCCAGCAGCTTGAGGAGCTCCTACAATGAGCAGTTCTTC.

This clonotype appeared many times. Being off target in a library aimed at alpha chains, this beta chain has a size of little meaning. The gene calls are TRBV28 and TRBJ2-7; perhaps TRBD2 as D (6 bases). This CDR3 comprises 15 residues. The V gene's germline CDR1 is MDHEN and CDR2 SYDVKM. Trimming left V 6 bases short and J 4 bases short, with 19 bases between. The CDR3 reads CASRASVGVLYEQYF. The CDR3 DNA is TGTGCCAGCAGGGCTAGCGTTGGGGTTCTATACGAGCAGTACTTC.